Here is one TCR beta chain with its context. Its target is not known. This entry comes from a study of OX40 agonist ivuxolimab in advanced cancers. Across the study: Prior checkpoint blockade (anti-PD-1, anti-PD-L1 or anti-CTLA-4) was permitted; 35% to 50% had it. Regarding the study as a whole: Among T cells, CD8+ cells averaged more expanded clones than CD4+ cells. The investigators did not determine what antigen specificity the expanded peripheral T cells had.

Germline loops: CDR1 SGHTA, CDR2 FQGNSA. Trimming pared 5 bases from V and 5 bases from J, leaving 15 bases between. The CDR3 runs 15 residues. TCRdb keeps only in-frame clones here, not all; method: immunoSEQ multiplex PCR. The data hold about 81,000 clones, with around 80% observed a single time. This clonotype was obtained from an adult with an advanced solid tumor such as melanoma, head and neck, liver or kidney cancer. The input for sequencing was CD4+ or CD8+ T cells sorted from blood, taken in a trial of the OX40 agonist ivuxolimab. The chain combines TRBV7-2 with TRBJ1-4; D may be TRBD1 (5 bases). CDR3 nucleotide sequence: TGTGCCAGCAGCCGAGAGGGGACGGGCAATGAAAAACTGTTTTTT. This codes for CASSREGTGNEKLFF. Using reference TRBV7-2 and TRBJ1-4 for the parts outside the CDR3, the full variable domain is GAGVSQSPSNKVTEKGKDVELRCDPISGHTALYWYRQSLGQGLEFLIYFQGNSAPDKSGLPSDRFSAERTGGSVSTLTIQRTQQEDSAVYLCASSREGTGNEKLFFGSGTQLSVL.